This paragraph covers one T cell receptor (beta chain) sequence. As yet, its antigen is unknown. A junction end diverges from the germline sequence, so it may reflect a read error. Profiled with immunoSEQ multiplex PCR; TCRdb holds only in-frame clones, not every one. The data hold roughly 2.1 million clones, with 90% to 95% observed a single time. Terminally differentiated effector memory CD45RA+ cells were left out of the naive CD8 fraction, which was CD45RO-negative and positively selected for CCR7. The CDR3 totals 15 residues. Germline assignment: CDR1 SEHNR and CDR2 FQNEAQ (reference sequence). The data derive from a study of shared clonotypes between healthy human individuals. General study results and limits: The small donor group covered limited genetic and exposure diversity.

Sequences were obtained from naive CD8+ T cells from PBMCs. The V gene is TRBV7-9, the J gene TRBJ2-1, with D possibly TRBD1 on 5 matching bases. The receptor comes from a man between 18 and 35 years old in good health. Some clones in this sample may be carry-over from other donors' samples. CDR3 sequence reads: CASSLSAWGYDEQFF. The CDR3 region has the DNA TGTGCCAGCAGCTTATCTGCTTGGGGCTACGATGAGCAGTTCTTC.